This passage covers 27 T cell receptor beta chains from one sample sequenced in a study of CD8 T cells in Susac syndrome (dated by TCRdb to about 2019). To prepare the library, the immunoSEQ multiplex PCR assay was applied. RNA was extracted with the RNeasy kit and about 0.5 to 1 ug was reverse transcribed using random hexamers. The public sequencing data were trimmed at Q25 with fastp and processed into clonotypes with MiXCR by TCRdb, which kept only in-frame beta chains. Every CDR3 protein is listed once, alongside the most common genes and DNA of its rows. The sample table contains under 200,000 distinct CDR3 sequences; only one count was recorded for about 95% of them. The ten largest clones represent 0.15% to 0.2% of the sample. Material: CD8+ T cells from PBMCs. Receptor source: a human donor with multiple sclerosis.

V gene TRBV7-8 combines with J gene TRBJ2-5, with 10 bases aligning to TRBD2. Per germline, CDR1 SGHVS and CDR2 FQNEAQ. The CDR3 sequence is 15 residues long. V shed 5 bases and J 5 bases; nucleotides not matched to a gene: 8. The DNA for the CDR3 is TGTGCCAGCAGCCAACGAGCGGGAGGGCCGGAGACCCAGTACTTC. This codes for CASSQRAGGPETQYF. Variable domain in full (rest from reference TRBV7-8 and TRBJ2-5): GAGVSQSPRYKVAKRGQDVALRCDPISGHVSLFWYQQALGQGPEFLTYFQNEAQLDKSGLPSDRFFAERPEGSVSTLKIQRTQQEDSAVYLCASSQRAGGPETQYFGPGTRLLVL.

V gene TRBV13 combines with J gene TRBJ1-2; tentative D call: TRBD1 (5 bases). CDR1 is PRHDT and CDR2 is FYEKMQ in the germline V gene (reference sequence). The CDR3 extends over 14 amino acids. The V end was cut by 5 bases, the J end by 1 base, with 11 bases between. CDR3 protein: CASSPGRINYGYTF. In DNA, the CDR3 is TGTGCCAGCAGCCCGGGACGGATTAACTATGGCTACACCTTC. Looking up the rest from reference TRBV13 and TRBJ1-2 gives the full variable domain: AAGVIQSPRHLIKEKRETATLKCYPIPRHDTVYWYQQGPGQDPQFLISFYEKMQSDKGSIPDRFSAQQFSDYHSELNMSSLELGDSALYFCASSPGRINYGYTFGSGTRLTVV.

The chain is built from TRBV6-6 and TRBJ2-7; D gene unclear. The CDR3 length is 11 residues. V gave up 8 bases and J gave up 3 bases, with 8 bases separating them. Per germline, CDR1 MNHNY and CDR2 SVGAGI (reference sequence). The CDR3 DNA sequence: TGTGCCAGCGCTAAGAGCTACGAGCAGTACTTC. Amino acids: CASAKSYEQYF.

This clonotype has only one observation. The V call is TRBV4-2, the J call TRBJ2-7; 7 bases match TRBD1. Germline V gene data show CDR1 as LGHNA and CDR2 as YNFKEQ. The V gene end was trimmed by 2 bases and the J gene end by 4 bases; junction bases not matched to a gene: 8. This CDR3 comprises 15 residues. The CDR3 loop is CASSQPQGDQYEQYF. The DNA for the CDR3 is TGTGCCAGCAGCCAACCTCAGGGGGATCAATACGAGCAGTACTTC.

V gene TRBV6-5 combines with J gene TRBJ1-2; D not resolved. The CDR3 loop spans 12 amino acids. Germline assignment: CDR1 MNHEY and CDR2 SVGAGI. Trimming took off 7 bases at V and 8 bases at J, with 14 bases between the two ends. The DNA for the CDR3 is TGTGCCAGCACCCCCGGCGGGTCCGGCTACACCTTC. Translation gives CASTPGGSGYTF.

CDR3 sequence reads: CTSSQRGARRETQYF. Here the CDR3 DNA reads TGCACCAGCAGCCAAAGGGGGGCCCGTCGGGAGACCCAGTACTTC. The chain links TRBV1 to TRBJ2-5; the D call TRBD1 from the table was never checked on the DNA. TRBV1 is a pseudogene segment. The CDR3 has 15 amino acids.

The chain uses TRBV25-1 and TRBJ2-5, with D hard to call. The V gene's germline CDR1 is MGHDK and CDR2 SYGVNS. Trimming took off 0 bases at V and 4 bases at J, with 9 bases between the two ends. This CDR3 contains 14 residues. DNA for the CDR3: TGTGCCAGCAGTGAATATGGAGTAGGAGAGACCCAGTACTTC. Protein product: CASSEYGVGETQYF.

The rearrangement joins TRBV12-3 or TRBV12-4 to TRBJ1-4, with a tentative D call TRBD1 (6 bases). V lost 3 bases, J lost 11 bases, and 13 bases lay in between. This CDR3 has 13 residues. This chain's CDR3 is CASSLALGQKLFF. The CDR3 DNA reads TGTGCCAGCAGTTTGGCACTCGGACAGAAACTGTTTTTT.

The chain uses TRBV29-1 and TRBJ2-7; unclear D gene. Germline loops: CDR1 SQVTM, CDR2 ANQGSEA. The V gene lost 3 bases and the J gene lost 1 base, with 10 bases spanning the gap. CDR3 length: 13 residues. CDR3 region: CSVELDSSYEQYF. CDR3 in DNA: TGCAGCGTTGAGCTAGATTCATCCTACGAGCAGTACTTC.

CDR3 region: CAWSQGAQQETQYF. The DNA of the CDR3 is TGTGCCTGGAGTCAAGGAGCGCAACAAGAGACCCAGTACTTC. The chain joins TRBV30 to TRBJ2-5; D not certain. The V and J ends lost 2 bases and 2 bases respectively, with 12 bases between them. CDR3 length: 14 residues. Per the germline V gene, CDR1 is GTSNPN and CDR2 is SVGIG (reference sequence).

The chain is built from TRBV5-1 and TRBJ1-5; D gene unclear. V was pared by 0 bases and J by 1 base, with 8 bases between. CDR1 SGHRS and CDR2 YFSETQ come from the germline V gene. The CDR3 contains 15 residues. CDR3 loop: CASSLEGRSNQPQHF. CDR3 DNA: TGCGCCAGCAGCTTGGAGGGCAGAAGCAATCAGCCCCAGCATTTT.

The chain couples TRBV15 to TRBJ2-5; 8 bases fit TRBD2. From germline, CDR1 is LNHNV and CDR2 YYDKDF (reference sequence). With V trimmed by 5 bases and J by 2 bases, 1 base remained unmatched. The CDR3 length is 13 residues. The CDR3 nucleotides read TGTGCCACCAGCGGGACTAGTCAAGAGACCCAGTACTTC. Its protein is CATSGTSQETQYF.

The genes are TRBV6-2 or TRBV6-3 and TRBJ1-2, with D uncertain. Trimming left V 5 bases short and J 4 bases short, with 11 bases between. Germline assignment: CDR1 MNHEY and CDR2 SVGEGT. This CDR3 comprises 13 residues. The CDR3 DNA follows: TGTGCCAGCAGTCCCGGGCCCACCTATGGCTACACCTTC. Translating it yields CASSPGPTYGYTF.

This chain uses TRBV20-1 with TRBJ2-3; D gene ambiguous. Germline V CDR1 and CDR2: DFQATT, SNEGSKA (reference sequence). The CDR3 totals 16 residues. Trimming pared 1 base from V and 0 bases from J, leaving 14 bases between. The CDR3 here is CSARALTDPSTDTQYF. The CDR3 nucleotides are TGCAGTGCTAGAGCTCTGACGGACCCTAGCACAGATACGCAGTATTTT.

The DNA for the CDR3 is TGCAGTGCTAGGGCGAATGGCTACACCTTC. The encoded protein is CSARANGYTF. This chain links TRBV20-1 with TRBJ1-2; no reliable D call. Germline CDR1 DFQATT, CDR2 SNEGSKA (reference sequence). Trimming cost V 3 bases and J 6 bases, with 5 bases left between them. The CDR3 loop spans 10 amino acids.

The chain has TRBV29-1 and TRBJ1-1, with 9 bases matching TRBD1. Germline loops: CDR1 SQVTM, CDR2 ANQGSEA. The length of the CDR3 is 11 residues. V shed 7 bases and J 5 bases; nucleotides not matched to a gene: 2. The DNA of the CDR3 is TGCAGCGGCGACAGGGGGACTGAAGCTTTCTTT. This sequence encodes CSGDRGTEAFF.

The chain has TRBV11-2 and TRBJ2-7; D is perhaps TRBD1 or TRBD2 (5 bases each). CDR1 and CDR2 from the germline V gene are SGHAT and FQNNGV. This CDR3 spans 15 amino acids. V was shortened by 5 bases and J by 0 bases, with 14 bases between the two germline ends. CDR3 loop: CASSPGPGSSYEQYF. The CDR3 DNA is TGTGCCAGCAGCCCAGGTCCAGGGAGCTCCTACGAGCAGTACTTC.

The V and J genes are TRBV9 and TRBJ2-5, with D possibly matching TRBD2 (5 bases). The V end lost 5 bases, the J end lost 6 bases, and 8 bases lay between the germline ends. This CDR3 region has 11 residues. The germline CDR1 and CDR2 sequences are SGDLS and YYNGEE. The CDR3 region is CASSRGKTQYF. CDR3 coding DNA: TGTGCCAGCAGTCGGGGAAAGACCCAGTACTTC.

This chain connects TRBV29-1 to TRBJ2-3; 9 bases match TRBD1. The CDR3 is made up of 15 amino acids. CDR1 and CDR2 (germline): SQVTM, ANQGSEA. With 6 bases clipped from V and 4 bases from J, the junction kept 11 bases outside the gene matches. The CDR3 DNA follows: TGCAGCGTCACCGCCGGACAGGGGAGGTCAGATACGCAGTATTTT. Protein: CSVTAGQGRSDTQYF.

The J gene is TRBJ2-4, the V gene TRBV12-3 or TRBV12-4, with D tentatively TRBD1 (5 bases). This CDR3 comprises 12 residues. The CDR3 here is CATAEPKNIQYF. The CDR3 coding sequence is TGTGCGACAGCTGAACCCAAAAACATTCAGTACTTC.

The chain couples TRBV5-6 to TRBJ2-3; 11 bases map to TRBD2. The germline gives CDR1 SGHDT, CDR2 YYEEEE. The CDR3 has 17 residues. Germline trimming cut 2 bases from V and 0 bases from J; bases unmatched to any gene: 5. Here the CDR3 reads CASSLQASGGSTDTQYF. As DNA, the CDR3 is TGTGCCAGCAGCTTACAGGCTAGCGGGGGGAGCACAGATACGCAGTATTTT.

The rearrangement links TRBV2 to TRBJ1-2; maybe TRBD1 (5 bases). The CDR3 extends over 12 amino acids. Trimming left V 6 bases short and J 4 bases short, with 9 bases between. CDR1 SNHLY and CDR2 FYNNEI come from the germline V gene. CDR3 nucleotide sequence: TGTGCCAGCAGAGGGACGTTCTATGGCTACACCTTC. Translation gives CASRGTFYGYTF.

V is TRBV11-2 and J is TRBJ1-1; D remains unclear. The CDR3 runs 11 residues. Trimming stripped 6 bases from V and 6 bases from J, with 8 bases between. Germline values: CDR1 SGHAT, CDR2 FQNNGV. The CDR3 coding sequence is TGTGCCAGCAGAACCCAGCCTGAAGCTTTCTTT. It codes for CASRTQPEAFF.

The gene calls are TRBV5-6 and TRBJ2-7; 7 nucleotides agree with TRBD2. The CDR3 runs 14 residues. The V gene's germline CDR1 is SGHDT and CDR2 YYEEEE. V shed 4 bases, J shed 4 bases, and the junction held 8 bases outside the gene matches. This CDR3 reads CASSPGGLSYEQYF. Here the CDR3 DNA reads TGTGCCAGCAGCCCTGGGGGACTATCTTACGAGCAGTACTTC.

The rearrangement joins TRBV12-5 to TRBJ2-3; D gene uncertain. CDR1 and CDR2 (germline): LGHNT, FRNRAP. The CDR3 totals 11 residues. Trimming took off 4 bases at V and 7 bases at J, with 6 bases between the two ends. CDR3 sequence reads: CASGSIHTQYF. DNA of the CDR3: TGTGCTAGTGGTTCTATTCATACGCAGTATTTT.

The CDR3 bases are TGTGCCAGCAGTCGACTAGCGGGGGAGTGGGAGCAGTTCTTC. Translation: CASSRLAGEWEQFF. J is TRBJ2-1 and V is TRBV14; 12 nucleotides match TRBD2. With 6 bases clipped from V and 10 bases from J, the junction kept 7 bases outside the gene matches. Per the germline V gene, CDR1 is SGHDN and CDR2 is FVKESK. The CDR3 length is 14 residues.

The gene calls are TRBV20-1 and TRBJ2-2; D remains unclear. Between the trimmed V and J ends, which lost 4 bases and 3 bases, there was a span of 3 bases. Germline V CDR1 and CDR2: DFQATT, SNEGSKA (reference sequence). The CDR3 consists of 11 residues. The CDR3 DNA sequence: TGCAGTGCTACGCACACCGGGGAGCTGTTTTTT. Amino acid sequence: CSATHTGELFF.